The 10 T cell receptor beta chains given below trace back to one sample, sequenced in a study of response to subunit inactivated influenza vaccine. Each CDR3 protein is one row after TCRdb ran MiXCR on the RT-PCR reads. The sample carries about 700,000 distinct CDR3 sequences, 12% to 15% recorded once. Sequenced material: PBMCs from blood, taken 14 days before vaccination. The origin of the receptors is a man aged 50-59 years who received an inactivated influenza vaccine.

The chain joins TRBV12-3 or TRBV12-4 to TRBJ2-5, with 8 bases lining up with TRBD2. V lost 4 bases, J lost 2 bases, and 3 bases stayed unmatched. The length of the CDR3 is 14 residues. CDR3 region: CASSSLADQETQYF. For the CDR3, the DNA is TGTGCCAGCAGTTCACTAGCGGATCAAGAGACCCAGTACTTC.

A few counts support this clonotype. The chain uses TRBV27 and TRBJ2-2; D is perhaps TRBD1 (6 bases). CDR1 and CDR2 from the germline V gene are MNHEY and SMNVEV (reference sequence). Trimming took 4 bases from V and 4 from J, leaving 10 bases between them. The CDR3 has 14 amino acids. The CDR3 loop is CASSSGVSTGELFF. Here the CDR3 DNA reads TGTGCCAGCAGTTCAGGGGTGTCCACCGGGGAGCTGTTTTTT.

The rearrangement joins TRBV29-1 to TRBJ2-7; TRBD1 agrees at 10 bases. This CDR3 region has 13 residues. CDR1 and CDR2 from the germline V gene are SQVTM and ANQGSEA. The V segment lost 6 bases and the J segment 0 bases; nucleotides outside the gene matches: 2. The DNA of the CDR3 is TGCAGCGTGACAGGGGGCCCCTCCTACGAGCAGTACTTC. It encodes CSVTGGPSYEQYF.

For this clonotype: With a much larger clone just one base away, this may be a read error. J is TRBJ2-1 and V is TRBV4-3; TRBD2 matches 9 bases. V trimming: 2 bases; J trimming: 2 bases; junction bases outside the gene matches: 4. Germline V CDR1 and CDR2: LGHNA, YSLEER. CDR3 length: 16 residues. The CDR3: CASSQRLAGTYNEQFF. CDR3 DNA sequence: TGCGCCAGCAGCCAAAGGCTAGCGGGAACCTACAATGAGCAGTTCTTC.

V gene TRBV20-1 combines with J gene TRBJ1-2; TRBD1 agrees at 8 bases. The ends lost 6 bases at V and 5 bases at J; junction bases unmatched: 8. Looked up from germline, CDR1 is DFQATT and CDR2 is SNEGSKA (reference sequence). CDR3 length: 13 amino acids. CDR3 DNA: TGCAGTGCCAAAGGACAGGGTGCATATGGCTACACCTTC. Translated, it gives CSAKGQGAYGYTF.

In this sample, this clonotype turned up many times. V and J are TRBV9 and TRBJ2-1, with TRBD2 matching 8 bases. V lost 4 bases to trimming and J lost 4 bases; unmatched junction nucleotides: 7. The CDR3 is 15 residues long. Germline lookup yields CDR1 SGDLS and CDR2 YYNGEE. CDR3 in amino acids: CASSPLAVRYNEQFF. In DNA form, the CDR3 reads TGTGCCAGCAGCCCACTAGCGGTTCGATACAATGAGCAGTTCTTC. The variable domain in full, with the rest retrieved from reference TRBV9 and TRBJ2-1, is DSGVTQTPKHLITATGQRVTLRCSPRSGDLSVYWYQQSLDQGLQFLIQYYNGEERAKGNILERFSAQQFPDLHSELNLSSLELGDSALYFCASSPLAVRYNEQFFGPGTRLTVL.

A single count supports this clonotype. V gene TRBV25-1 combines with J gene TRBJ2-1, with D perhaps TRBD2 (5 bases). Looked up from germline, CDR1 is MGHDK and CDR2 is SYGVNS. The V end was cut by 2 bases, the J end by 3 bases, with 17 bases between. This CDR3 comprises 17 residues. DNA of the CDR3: TGTGCCAGCAGTGAAGGCGGAGGCCTCGCGATCTACAATGAGCAGTTCTTC. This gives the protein CASSEGGGLAIYNEQFF.

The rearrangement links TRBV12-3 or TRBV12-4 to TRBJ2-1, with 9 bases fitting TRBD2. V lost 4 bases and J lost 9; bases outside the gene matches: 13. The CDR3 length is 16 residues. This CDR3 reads CASSYYSGTSTAEQFF. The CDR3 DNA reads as TGTGCCAGCAGTTACTACTCCGGGACTAGCACGGCTGAGCAGTTCTTC.

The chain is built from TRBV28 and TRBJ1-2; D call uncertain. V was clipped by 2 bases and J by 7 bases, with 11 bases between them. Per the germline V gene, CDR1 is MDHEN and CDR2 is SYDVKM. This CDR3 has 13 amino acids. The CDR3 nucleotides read TGTGCCAGCAGTTTACCAGGAATCGTTGGCTACACCTTC. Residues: CASSLPGIVGYTF.

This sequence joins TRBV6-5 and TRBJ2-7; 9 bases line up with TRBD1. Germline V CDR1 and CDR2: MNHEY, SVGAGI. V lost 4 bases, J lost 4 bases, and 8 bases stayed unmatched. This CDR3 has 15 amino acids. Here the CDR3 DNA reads TGTGCCAGCAGTTCCTCCGGGACAGGGAAGTACGAGCAGTACTTC. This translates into CASSSSGTGKYEQYF.